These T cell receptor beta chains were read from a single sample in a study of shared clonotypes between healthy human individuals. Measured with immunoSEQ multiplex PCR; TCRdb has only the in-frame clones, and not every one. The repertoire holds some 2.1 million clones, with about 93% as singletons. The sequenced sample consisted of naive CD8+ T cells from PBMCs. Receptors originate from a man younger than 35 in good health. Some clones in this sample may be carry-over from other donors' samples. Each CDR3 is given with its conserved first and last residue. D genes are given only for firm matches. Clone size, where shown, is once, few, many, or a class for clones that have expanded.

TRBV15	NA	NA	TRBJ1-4	CATSRGLELFF	TGTGCCACCAGCAGAGGACTTGAACTGTTTTTT
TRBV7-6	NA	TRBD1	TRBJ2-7	CASSSHPGQSYEQYF	TGTGCCAGCAGCTCACACCCGGGACAGTCCTACGAGCAGTACTTC
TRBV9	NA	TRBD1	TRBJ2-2	CASSVARDRGFTGELFF	TGTGCCAGCAGCGTAGCTCGGGACAGGGGGTTCACCGGGGAGCTGTTTTTT
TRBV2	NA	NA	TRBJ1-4	CASSEGGRTNEKLFF	TGTGCCAGCAGTGAAGGAGGGCGGACTAATGAAAAACTGTTTTTT
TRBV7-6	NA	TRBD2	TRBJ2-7	CASSLTVAALAGVNYEQYF	TGTGCCAGCAGCTTGACAGTAGCCGCCTTAGCGGGAGTAAATTACGAGCAGTACTTC
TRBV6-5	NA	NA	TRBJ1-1	CASSFGGETPEAFF	TGTGCCAGCAGCTTCGGAGGAGAGACTCCTGAAGCTTTCTTT
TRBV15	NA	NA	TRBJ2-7	CATSGHIFYEQYF	TGTGCCACCAGCGGGCATATCTTCTACGAGCAGTACTTC
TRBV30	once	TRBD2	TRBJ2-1	CAWSVLADTYNEQFF	TGTGCCTGGAGTGTACTAGCGGATACCTACAATGAGCAGTTCTTC
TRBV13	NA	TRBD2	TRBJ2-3	CASSSLGLAPSTDTQYF	TGTGCCAGCAGCTCACTGGGACTAGCGCCTTCCACAGATACGCAGTATTTT
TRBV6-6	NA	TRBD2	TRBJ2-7	CASSSSSGPYEQYF	TGTGCCAGCAGTTCGTCTAGCGGCCCCTACGAGCAGTACTTC
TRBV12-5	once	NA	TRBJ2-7	CASGRAGTYEQYF	TGTGCTAGTGGGCGGGCGGGGACCTACGAGCAGTACTTC
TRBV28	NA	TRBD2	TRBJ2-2	CASSSERGKNTGELFF	TGTGCCAGCAGTTCGGAGCGGGGGAAAAACACCGGGGAGCTGTTTTTT
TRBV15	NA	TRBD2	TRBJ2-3	CATSRDGWTSRTDTQYF	TGTGCCACCAGCAGAGATGGATGGACTAGCCGCACAGATACGCAGTATTTT
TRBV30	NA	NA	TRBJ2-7	CAWSVLQGSYEQYF	TGTGCCTGGAGTGTACTGCAGGGGTCCTACGAGCAGTACTTC
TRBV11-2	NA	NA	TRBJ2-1	CASSPSPGNPYYNEQFF	TGTGCCAGCAGCCCCAGTCCAGGGAACCCCTACTACAATGAGCAGTTCTTC
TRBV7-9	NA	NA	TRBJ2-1	CASSLPPASSYNEQFF	TGTGCCAGCAGCTTACCCCCGGCGAGCTCCTACAATGAGCAGTTCTTC
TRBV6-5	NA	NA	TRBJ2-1	CASSERSSYNEQFF	TGTGCCAGCAGTGAGCGTAGCTCCTACAATGAGCAGTTCTTC
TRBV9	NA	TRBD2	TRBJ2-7	CASSVGWASGHYEQYF	TGTGCCAGCAGCGTAGGATGGGCTAGCGGGCATTACGAGCAGTACTTC
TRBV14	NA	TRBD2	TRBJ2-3	CASSPPKAGPIAQYF	TGTGCCAGCAGCCCACCCAAAGCGGGGCCGATCGCGCAGTATTTT
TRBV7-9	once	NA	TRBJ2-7	CASSTPQGINEQYF	TGTGCCAGCAGCACACCTCAGGGGATCAACGAGCAGTACTTC
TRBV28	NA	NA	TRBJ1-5	CASSLPRDSGYSNQPQHF	TGTGCCAGCAGTTTGCCTCGAGATTCGGGGTACAGCAATCAGCCCCAGCATTTT
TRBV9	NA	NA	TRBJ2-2	CASSVGQGNTGELFF	TGTGCCAGCAGCGTAGGGCAGGGGAACACCGGGGAGCTGTTTTTT
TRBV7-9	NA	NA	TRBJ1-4	CASRQQNEKLFF	TGTGCCAGCCGACAGCAGAATGAAAAACTGTTTTTT
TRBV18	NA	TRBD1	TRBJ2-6	CASSPPRGQESSGANVLTF	TGTGCCAGCTCCCCACCCCGGGGACAGGAGAGCTCTGGGGCCAACGTCCTGACTTTC
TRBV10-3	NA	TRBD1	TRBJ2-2	CAISESGSTGWDTGELFF	TGTGCCATCAGTGAGTCCGGCTCGACAGGGTGGGACACCGGGGAGCTGTTTTTT
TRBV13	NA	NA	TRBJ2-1	CASRFRLQGSSYNEQFF	TGTGCCAGCAGGTTTAGGCTACAGGGAAGCTCCTACAATGAGCAGTTCTTC
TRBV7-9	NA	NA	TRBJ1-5	CASTWGDQPQHF	TGTGCCAGCACCTGGGGGGATCAGCCCCAGCATTTT
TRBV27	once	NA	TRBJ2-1	CASSSAAEEFF	TGTGCCAGCTCTAGCGCCGCCGAGGAGTTCTTC
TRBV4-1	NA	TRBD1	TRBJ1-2	CASSHPFLSGTVAMSYTF	TGCGCCAGCAGCCATCCTTTTTTGTCCGGGACAGTGGCTATGAGCTACACCTTC
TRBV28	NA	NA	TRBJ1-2	CASSRFRLSYGYTF	TGTGCCAGCAGTCGATTCAGGCTCTCCTATGGCTACACCTTC
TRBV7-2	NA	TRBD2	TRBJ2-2	CASSLGLAGPGELFF	TGTGCCAGCAGCTTAGGGCTAGCGGGACCCGGGGAGCTGTTTTTT
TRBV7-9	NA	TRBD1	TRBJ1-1	CASSSGGQMNTEAFF	TGTGCCAGCAGCTCCGGGGGACAGATGAACACTGAAGCTTTCTTT
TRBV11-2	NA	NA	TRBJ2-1	CASSVRGTYNEQFF	TGTGCCAGCAGCGTCAGGGGCACCTACAATGAGCAGTTCTTC
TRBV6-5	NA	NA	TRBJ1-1	CASSYSRAAVEAFF	TGTGCCAGCAGTTACTCGCGAGCCGCAGTTGAAGCTTTCTTT
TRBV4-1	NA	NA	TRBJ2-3	CASSHRTSTRVPDTQYF	TGCGCCAGCAGCCACCGAACGTCTACCAGGGTCCCAGATACGCAGTATTTT
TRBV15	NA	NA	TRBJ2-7	CATSRRLEGNEQYF	TGTGCCACCAGCAGGCGGCTAGAGGGAAACGAGCAGTACTTC
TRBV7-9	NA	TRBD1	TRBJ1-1	CASSHRTGVNTEAFF	TGTGCCAGCAGCCACCGGACAGGGGTGAACACTGAAGCTTTCTTT
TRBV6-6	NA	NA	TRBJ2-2	CASSYYGPGTGELFF	TGTGCCAGCAGTTACTATGGGCCTGGGACCGGGGAGCTGTTTTTT
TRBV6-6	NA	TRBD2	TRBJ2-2	CASSYPAGAPGELFF	TGTGCCAGCAGTTACCCAGCGGGAGCACCCGGGGAGCTGTTTTTT
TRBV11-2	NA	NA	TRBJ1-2	CASSPERGGNYGYTF	TGTGCCAGCAGCCCGGAACGGGGGGGAAACTATGGCTACACCTTC
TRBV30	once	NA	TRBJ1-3	CAWSEQTDAGNTIYF	TGTGCCTGGAGTGAACAGACAGACGCGGGAAACACCATATATTTT
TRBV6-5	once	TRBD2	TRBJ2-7	CASTPLAGEYEQYF	TGTGCCAGCACCCCACTAGCGGGAGAATACGAGCAGTACTTC
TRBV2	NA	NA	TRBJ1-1	CASSEGGRGTEAFF	TGTGCCAGCAGTGAAGGGGGGAGGGGGACTGAAGCTTTCTTT
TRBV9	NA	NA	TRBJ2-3	CASSVGGGADTQYF	TGTGCCAGCAGCGTAGGTGGTGGTGCAGATACGCAGTATTTT
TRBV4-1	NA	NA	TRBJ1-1	CASSQDKAGRTEAFF	TGCGCCAGCAGCCAGGACAAAGCCGGTAGGACTGAAGCTTTCTTT
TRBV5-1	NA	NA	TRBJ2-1	CASSFRQGYNEQFF	TGCGCCAGCAGCTTTAGGCAGGGCTACAATGAGCAGTTCTTC
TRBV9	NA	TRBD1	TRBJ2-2	CASSANRDRGNTGELFF	TGTGCCAGCAGCGCTAACCGGGACAGGGGGAACACCGGGGAGCTGTTTTTT